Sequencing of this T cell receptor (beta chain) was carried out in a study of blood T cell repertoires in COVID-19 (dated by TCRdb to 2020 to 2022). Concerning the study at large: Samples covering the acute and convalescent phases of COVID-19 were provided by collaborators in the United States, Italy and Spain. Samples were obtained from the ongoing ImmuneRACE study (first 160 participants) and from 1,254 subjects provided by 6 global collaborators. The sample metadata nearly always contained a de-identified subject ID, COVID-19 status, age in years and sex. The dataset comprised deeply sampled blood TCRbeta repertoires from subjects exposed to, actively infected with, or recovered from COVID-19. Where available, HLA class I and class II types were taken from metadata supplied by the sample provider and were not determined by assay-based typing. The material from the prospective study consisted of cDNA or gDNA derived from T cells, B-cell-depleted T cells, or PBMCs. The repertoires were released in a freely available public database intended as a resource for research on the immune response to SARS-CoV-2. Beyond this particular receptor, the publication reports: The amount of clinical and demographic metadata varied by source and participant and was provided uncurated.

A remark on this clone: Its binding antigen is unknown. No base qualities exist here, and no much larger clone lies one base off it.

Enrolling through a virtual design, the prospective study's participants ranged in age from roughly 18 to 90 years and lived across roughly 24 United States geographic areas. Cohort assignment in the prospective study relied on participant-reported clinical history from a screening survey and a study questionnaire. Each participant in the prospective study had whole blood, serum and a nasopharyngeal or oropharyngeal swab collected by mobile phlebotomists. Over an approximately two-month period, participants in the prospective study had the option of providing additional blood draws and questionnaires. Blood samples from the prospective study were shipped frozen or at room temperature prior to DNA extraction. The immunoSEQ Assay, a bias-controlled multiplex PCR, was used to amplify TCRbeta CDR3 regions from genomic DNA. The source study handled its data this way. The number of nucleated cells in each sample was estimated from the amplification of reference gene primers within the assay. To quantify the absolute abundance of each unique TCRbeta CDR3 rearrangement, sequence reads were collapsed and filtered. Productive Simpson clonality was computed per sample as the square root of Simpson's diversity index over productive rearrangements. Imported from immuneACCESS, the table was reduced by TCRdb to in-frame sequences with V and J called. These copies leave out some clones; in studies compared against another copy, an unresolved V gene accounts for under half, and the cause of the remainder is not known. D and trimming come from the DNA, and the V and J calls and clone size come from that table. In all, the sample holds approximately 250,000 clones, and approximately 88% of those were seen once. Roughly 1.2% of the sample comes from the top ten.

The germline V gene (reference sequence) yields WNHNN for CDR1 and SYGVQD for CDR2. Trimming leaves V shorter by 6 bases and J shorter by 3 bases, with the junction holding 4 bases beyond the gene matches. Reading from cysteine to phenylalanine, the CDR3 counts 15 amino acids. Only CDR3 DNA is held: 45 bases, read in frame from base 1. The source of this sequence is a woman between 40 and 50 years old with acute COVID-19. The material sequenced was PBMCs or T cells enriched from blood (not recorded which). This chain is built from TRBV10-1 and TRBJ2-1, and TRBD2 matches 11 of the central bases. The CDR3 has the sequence CASSPGLADYNEQFF. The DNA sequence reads TGCGCCAGCAGCCCGGGACTAGCGGACTACAATGAGCAGTTCTTC.